Listed below are T cell receptor beta chains from one sample, sequenced in a study of preoperative IRX-2 immunotherapy in early breast cancer. Libraries were prepared by immunoSEQ multiplex PCR; TCRdb keeps only in-frame clonotypes and omits some of them. The table includes 40,000 to 50,000 clones, around 77% detected once. The specimen was tumor tissue, collected after IRX-2 immunotherapy. Receptor source: a human donor with breast cancer. CDR3s include the opening cysteine and the closing phenylalanine or tryptophan. Each record gives: D gene, J gene, clone size, V gene, CDR3 DNA, CDR3 protein. D genes are given only for firm matches. Part of the rows lack a size; the others show once, few, many or a class for expanded clones.

NA TRBJ2-3 NA TRBV19 TGTGCCAGTTCCCTTAGTAGCGTTGGCACAGATACGCAGTATTTT CASSLSSVGTDTQYF
NA TRBJ1-1 NA TRBV18 TGTGCCAGCTCACCTTACCAGAGCACTGAAGCTTTCTTT CASSPYQSTEAFF
TRBD2 TRBJ2-1 NA TRBV11-3 TGTGCCAGCAGCTTAGGGCTAGCGGGAGGGCCCAGCTCCTACAATGAGCAGTTCTTC CASSLGLAGGPSSYNEQFF
TRBD1 TRBJ2-7 once TRBV7-1 TGTGCCAGCAGCCTACAGGGGGCTGGGGAGCAGTACTTC CASSLQGAGEQYF
TRBD2 TRBJ2-1 NA TRBV6-8 TGTGCCAGCAAACAAGTAGCGGGGGGGTCCAGTTATGAGCAGTTCTTC CASKQVAGGSSYEQFF
TRBD1 TRBJ1-2 NA TRBV5-1 TGCGCCAGCAGCCAAGGACAGGGACTTAACTATGGCTACACCTTC CASSQGQGLNYGYTF
NA TRBJ2-3 NA TRBV18 TGTGCCAGCTCACCTACGGGCGGCACAGATACGCAGTATTTT CASSPTGGTDTQYF
NA TRBJ1-5 NA TRBV6-8 TGTGCCAGCAGTTACTCGGGCGGAAGGGGCAATCAGCCCCAGCATTTT CASSYSGGRGNQPQHF
NA TRBJ2-7 few TRBV6-8 TGTGCCAGCAGCGGACAGTCCATTTCCTACGAGCAGTACTTC CASSGQSISYEQYF
NA TRBJ2-1 once TRBV23-1 TGCGCCAGCAGCTTGGATGTTCTAGCCCCAAAGTTCTTC CASSLDVLAPKFF
TRBD2 TRBJ2-5 NA TRBV15 TGTGCCACCAGCAGAGTAGCGGGAGAGGAGACCCAGTACTTC CATSRVAGEETQYF
TRBD1 TRBJ2-1 NA TRBV7-7 TGTGCCAGCAAACCCCGGGACAGTCCCTACAATGAGCAGTTCTTC CASKPRDSPYNEQFF
NA TRBJ2-1 once TRBV30 TGTGCCTGGAGTGGTTCTAGCGACCTCTCCTACAATGAGCAGTTCTTC CAWSGSSDLSYNEQFF
TRBD1 TRBJ1-5 NA TRBV10-2 TGCGCCACAGGACCCGGGACAGCCAATCAACCCCAGCATTTT CATGPGTANQPQHF
NA TRBJ1-4 NA TRBV29-1 TGCAGCGTTGAAGGGGAAGGAGGAAAACTGTTTTTT CSVEGEGGKLFF
NA TRBJ1-2 NA TRBV6-8 TGTGCCAGCAGTTACGGCCCGGAGGAAAACTATGGCTACACCTTC CASSYGPEENYGYTF
NA TRBJ1-2 few TRBV6-8 TGTGCCAGCAGTTATTCCTCAAGGACGTCTCGAGGGGGATACTATGGCTACACCTTC CASSYSSRTSRGGYYGYTF
TRBD1 TRBJ2-7 NA TRBV28 TGTGCCAGCAGTTATAACAGGGGGCACCTAAACGAGCAGTACTTC CASSYNRGHLNEQYF
TRBD1 TRBJ2-1 NA TRBV6-8 TGTGCCAGCAGTAAGGACAGGGGGGACAATGAGCAGTTCTTC CASSKDRGDNEQFF
TRBD2 TRBJ2-7 NA TRBV10-1 TGCGCCAGCACAGGGACTAGTGCTCAGTACTTC CASTGTSAQYF
NA TRBJ1-4 once TRBV19 TGTGCCAGTAGTCCAGGGTGGATTAATGAAAAACTGTTTTTT CASSPGWINEKLFF
NA TRBJ2-1 NA TRBV7-1 TGTGCCAGCAGCTTTGACAGCGGTCAATACAATGAGCAGTTCTTC CASSFDSGQYNEQFF
NA TRBJ2-7 NA TRBV9 TGTGCCAGCAGTGACCATTTTTACGAGCAGTACTTC CASSDHFYEQYF
TRBD1 TRBJ1-2 NA TRBV18 TGTGCCAGCTCACCATCCGGGACAGGGGTCTATGGCTACACCTTC CASSPSGTGVYGYTF
TRBD1 TRBJ2-7 NA TRBV6-8 TGTGCCAGCAGTTACTCCATCGTTCGGACAGGGGGCAGGAACGAGCAGTACTTC CASSYSIVRTGGRNEQYF
NA TRBJ1-1 few TRBV28 TGTGCCAGCAGTTCCCCGACCGGCAGGCGGTACTTTGGAGCTTTCTTT CASSSPTGRRYFGAFF
NA TRBJ1-1 NA TRBV6-8 TGTGCCAGCAGTTACAAGGAGTCGAACACTGAAGCTTTCTTT CASSYKESNTEAFF
TRBD1 TRBJ1-2 once TRBV6-1 TGTGCCAGCAGTGAAGCGGCCGTGACAGGGGAACCTAACTATGGCTACACCTTC CASSEAAVTGEPNYGYTF
NA TRBJ1-5 once TRBV6-8 TGTGCCAGCAGACGTCAGGGGATGGGACAGCCCCAGCATTTT CASRRQGMGQPQHF
NA TRBJ1-2 NA TRBV19 TGTGCCAGTACCGGGACCGCTGGCTACACCTTC CASTGTAGYTF
NA TRBJ2-7 NA TRBV6-8 TGTGCCAGCACCCCGGCGGGGAGGTACGAGCAGTACTTC CASTPAGRYEQYF
NA TRBJ1-1 NA TRBV6-4 TGTGCCAGCTCTACCCTAACTCGGGGGAACACTGAAGCTTTCTTT CASSTLTRGNTEAFF
TRBD1 TRBJ2-7 few TRBV6-8 TGTGCCAGCAGCCCGAAAGGGACAGCAGACTACGAGCAGTACTTC CASSPKGTADYEQYF